These 20 T cell receptor beta chains were sequenced from one sample in a study of cytomegalovirus exposure and HLA in healthy donors (dated by TCRdb to between 2016 and 2019). Library method: the immunoSEQ multiplex PCR assay. TCRdb stores this immuneACCESS table with in-frame sequences only. Part of the clones is absent; in the studies checked, under half of the shortfall reflects unresolved V genes, and no reason is known for the rest. The sample includes more than 45,000 clones, with roughly nine tenths observed a single time. 2% to 2.5% of the sample is held by the ten biggest clonotypes. Sequencing was carried out using PBMCs. All receptors come from a woman aged 25 to 39 in good health and CMV-seronegative.

This chain's CDR3 is CASRGWTSGSDEQFF. The CDR3 bases are TGTGCCAGCAGGGGATGGACTAGCGGGAGTGATGAGCAGTTCTTC. V is TRBV7-6 and J is TRBJ2-1; TRBD2 agrees at 13 bases. V was pared by 6 bases and J by 8 bases, with 7 bases of the junction left unmatched. The germline V gene has CDR1 SGHVS and CDR2 FNYEAQ. This CDR3 region has 15 residues.

This clone was counted between two and nine times. The chain recombines TRBV7-9 with TRBJ2-6, with 9 bases fitting TRBD1. V gave up 5 bases and J gave up 6 bases; unmatched junction bases: 11. CDR1 is SEHNR, CDR2 FQNEAQ, per germline (reference sequence). This CDR3 has 17 residues. The CDR3 sequence is CASSVQDRGKSANVLTF. In DNA, the CDR3 is TGTGCCAGCAGCGTACAAGACAGGGGGAAGTCGGCCAACGTCCTGACTTTC.

The gene calls are TRBV28 and TRBJ1-2, with 7 bases aligning to TRBD1. Germline V gene data show CDR1 as MDHEN and CDR2 as SYDVKM. The J segment lost 6 bases and the V segment lost 6 bases, leaving 10 bases of the junction unmatched. The CDR3 runs to 14 residues. Here the CDR3 DNA reads TGTGCCAGCAGCCTCCTGACAGGGAGAAATGGCTACACCTTC. As protein: CASSLLTGRNGYTF.

The chain combines TRBV4-3 with TRBJ1-1; possibly TRBD1 for D (6 bases). V was trimmed by 3 bases and J by 5 bases, leaving 16 bases between them. The germline gives CDR1 LGHNA, CDR2 YSLEER. The CDR3 is 15 amino acids. The CDR3 sequence is CASSHETGSLTEAFF. In nucleotides, the CDR3 is TGCGCCAGCAGCCACGAAACAGGGTCGTTGACTGAAGCTTTCTTT.

This clone was seen only a few times. The CDR3 loop is CASSADTHDEQYF. DNA for the CDR3: TGTGCCAGCAGTGCGGACACCCATGACGAGCAGTACTTC. The chain carries TRBV6-1 and TRBJ2-7; possible D gene TRBD1, 5 bases. This CDR3 has 13 amino acids. The germline V gene has CDR1 MNHNS and CDR2 SASEGT. Trimming pared 4 bases from V and 5 bases from J, leaving 12 bases between.

V and J are TRBV7-6 and TRBJ2-1; D is undetermined. Germline V gene sequence: CDR1 SGHVS, CDR2 FNYEAQ. The CDR3 has 16 amino acids. The V end was cut by 1 base, the J end by 0 bases, with 10 bases between. CDR3 DNA: TGTGCCAGCAGCTTAGGAGGTCCCCGCTCCTACAATGAGCAGTTCTTC. Translated, it gives CASSLGGPRSYNEQFF.

The J gene is TRBJ2-3, the V gene TRBV7-2; a weak D match, TRBD2 (6 bases). The germline V gene encodes CDR1 SGHTA and CDR2 FQGNSA. The CDR3 contains 15 residues. Trimming shortened V by 4 bases and J by 3 bases, and 14 bases separated the two germline ends. CDR3 in DNA: TGTGCCAGCAGCTCCTCGGGAGTTATGACAGATACGCAGTATTTT. Its protein product is CASSSSGVMTDTQYF.

The CDR3 bases are TGCGCCAGCAGCCAAGATCCCCTAGCGGGGGCCTACGAGCAGTACTTC. Its translation is CASSQDPLAGAYEQYF. The chain joins TRBV4-1 to TRBJ2-7; TRBD2 matches at 10 bases. CDR1 and CDR2 from the germline V gene are MGHRA and YSYEKL. This CDR3 comprises 16 residues. Losses at the gene ends were 0 bases for V and 2 bases for J; bases not matched to a gene: 4.

This clone appeared a few times. The rearrangement joins TRBV18 to TRBJ2-4; D remains unclear. Germline CDR1 reads KGHSH; CDR2 reads LQKENI. Trimming took 3 bases from V and 1 from J, leaving 4 bases between them. The CDR3 totals 13 residues. Here the CDR3 reads CASSPSAKNIQYF. DNA for the CDR3: TGTGCCAGCTCACCGAGCGCCAAAAACATTCAGTACTTC.

V is TRBV4-2 and J is TRBJ2-5; TRBD2 agrees at 12 bases. The CDR3 covers 17 residues. Germline V gene data show CDR1 as LGHNA and CDR2 as YNFKEQ. V gave up 0 bases and J gave up 2 bases; unmatched junction bases: 4. CDR3 DNA sequence: TGTGCCAGCAGCCAAGAACGTCTAGCGGGAGGGCAAGAGACCCAGTACTTC. Residues: CASSQERLAGGQETQYF.

The chain is built from TRBV7-2 and TRBJ2-1, with 9 bases fitting TRBD2. V was clipped by 5 bases and J by 2 bases; unmatched bases: 10. CDR3 length equals 17 residues. In germline, CDR1 is SGHTA, CDR2 FQGNSA. The CDR3, as DNA: TGTGCCAGCAGCCACTATATTAGCGGGAGCCCCTACAATGAGCAGTTCTTC. This gives the protein CASSHYISGSPYNEQFF.

The V and J genes are TRBV5-1 and TRBJ2-7; D possibly corresponds to TRBD2 (5 bases). V dropped 6 bases and J dropped 1 base, with 14 bases sitting between them. The CDR3 sequence is 14 residues long. Per germline, CDR1 SGHRS and CDR2 YFSETQ. Here the CDR3 DNA reads TGCGCCAGCAACCCCACGGCGGGTTCCTACGAGCAGTACTTC. It specifies CASNPTAGSYEQYF.

The chain is built from TRBV18 and TRBJ2-1; 8 bases map to TRBD2. Germline CDR1 KGHSH, CDR2 LQKENI. V lost 3 bases to trimming and J lost 8 bases; unmatched junction nucleotides: 15. The CDR3 is made up of 17 amino acids. CDR3 DNA sequence: TGTGCCAGCTCACCCCTAATTTTTGCGGGAGGTGGCGATGAGCAGTTCTTC. This codes for CASSPLIFAGGGDEQFF. The entire variable domain, with the rest obtained from reference TRBV18 and TRBJ2-1, is as follows: NAGVMQNPRHLVRRRGQEARLRCSPMKGHSHVYWYRQLPEEGLKFMVYLQKENIIDESGMPKERFSAEFPKEGPSILRIQQVVRGDSAAYFCASSPLIFAGGGDEQFFGPGTRLTVL.

The V gene is TRBV11-2, the J gene TRBJ2-7, with a weak D call TRBD2 (5 bases). This CDR3 comprises 12 residues. Germline V gene data show CDR1 as SGHAT and CDR2 as FQNNGV. Trimming took off 4 bases at V and 3 bases at J, with 7 bases between the two ends. DNA for the CDR3: TGTGCCAGCAGCTCCGGGGACTACGAGCAGTACTTC. This gives the protein CASSSGDYEQYF.

The chain links TRBV14 to TRBJ2-5; D is perhaps TRBD2 (6 bases). This CDR3 comprises 17 residues. Germline V gene data show CDR1 as SGHDN and CDR2 as FVKESK. V was pared by 3 bases and J by 0 bases, with 17 bases between. The CDR3 spells CASSQFKAGKYQETQYF. In nucleotides, the CDR3 is TGTGCCAGCAGCCAGTTCAAGGCGGGAAAGTACCAAGAGACCCAGTACTTC. Looking up the rest from reference TRBV14 and TRBJ2-5 gives the full variable domain: EAGVTQFPSHSVIEKGQTVTLRCDPISGHDNLYWYRRVMGKEIKFLLHFVKESKQDESGMPNNRFLAERTGGTYSTLKVQPAELEDSGVYFCASSQFKAGKYQETQYFGPGTRLLVL.

The rearrangement uses TRBV30 and TRBJ1-1; 7 bases line up with TRBD1. CDR1 and CDR2 from the germline V gene are GTSNPN and SVGIG (reference sequence). This CDR3 has 15 residues. V lost 5 bases to trimming and J lost 4 bases; unmatched junction nucleotides: 13. The chain's CDR3 is CAWDYWRGRGTEAFF. CDR3 bases: TGTGCCTGGGATTACTGGAGGGGGCGCGGCACTGAAGCTTTCTTT.

The genes are TRBV7-8 and TRBJ2-3, with 9 bases fitting TRBD2. The CDR3 is 16 residues long. With V trimmed by 5 bases and J by 5 bases, 11 bases remained unmatched. Germline V gene sequence: CDR1 SGHVS, CDR2 FQNEAQ. The CDR3 spells CASSLSGGARIDTQYF. The CDR3 DNA follows: TGTGCCAGCAGCCTTAGCGGGGGCGCCAGGATAGATACGCAGTATTTT.

This clone showed up just a few times. This chain joins TRBV10-3 and TRBJ2-7; D is ambiguous. V lost 10 bases and J lost 4, with 14 bases in between. In germline, CDR1 is ENHRY, CDR2 SYGVKD. The CDR3 is 12 amino acids. CDR3 protein: CATSGTPYEQYF. DNA of the CDR3: TGTGCCACCTCAGGTACTCCTTACGAGCAGTACTTC.

This rearrangement joins TRBV6-5 to TRBJ1-5, with D maybe TRBD1 (6 bases). V shed 2 bases and J shed 2 bases, with 10 bases lying between them. This CDR3 is 15 amino acids long. Germline CDR1 is MNHEY and CDR2 is SVGAGI. CDR3 coding DNA: TGTGCCAGCAGTTACGGGGGGGCCGGCAATCAGCCCCAGCATTTT. Protein: CASSYGGAGNQPQHF.

This chain links TRBV5-4 with TRBJ1-3, with 7 positions matching TRBD1. V was pared by 0 bases and J by 1 base, with 7 bases of the junction left unmatched. In germline, CDR1 is SGHNT, CDR2 YYREEE (reference sequence). The CDR3 length is 17 residues. The CDR3 region is CASSLGGGRGSGNTIYF. The CDR3 coding sequence is TGTGCCAGCAGCTTGGGCGGTGGCAGGGGGTCTGGAAACACCATATATTTT. Together with reference TRBV5-4 and TRBJ1-3, the CDR3 gives the full variable domain: ETGVTQSPTHLIKTRGQQVTLRCSSQSGHNTVSWYQQALGQGPQFIFQYYREEENGRGNFPPRFSGLQFPNYSSELNVNALELDDSALYLCASSLGGGRGSGNTIYFGEGSWLTVV.